This T cell receptor (beta chain) was obtained from a study of human T cells and chemical hapten exposure. The sample's time point: patch test 2, 6 weeks after DPC sensitization. Treatment reported: therapeutic diphenylcyclopropenone sensitization with weekly scalp DPC. Each CDR3 protein gets one entry after TCRdb re-called the RACE reads with MiXCR. The sample includes about 94,000 distinct CDR3 sequences, 7% to 10% of them seen just once. Study-wide findings and caveats: While controls formed fewer of them, expanded TCRs formed significantly more large CDR3 similarity clusters.

This clonotype has a handful of counts. The antigen is undetermined. V was clipped by 1 base and J by 2 bases, with 12 bases between them. The CDR3 totals 14 residues. Germline V gives CDR1 DFQATT, CDR2 SNEGSKA (reference sequence). The sequences come from whole blood, collected in connection with sensitization to the hapten diphenylcyclopropenone (DPC). This TCR came from a woman aged 40 to 50 with alopecia areata. Some clones in this sample may be carry-over from other donors' samples. The chain couples TRBV20-1 to TRBJ2-7; D may correspond to TRBD1 or TRBD2 (5 bases each). CDR3 in amino acids: CSARVSGTTYEQYF. For the CDR3, the DNA is TGCAGTGCTAGAGTTTCCGGGACGACCTACGAGCAGTACTTC.